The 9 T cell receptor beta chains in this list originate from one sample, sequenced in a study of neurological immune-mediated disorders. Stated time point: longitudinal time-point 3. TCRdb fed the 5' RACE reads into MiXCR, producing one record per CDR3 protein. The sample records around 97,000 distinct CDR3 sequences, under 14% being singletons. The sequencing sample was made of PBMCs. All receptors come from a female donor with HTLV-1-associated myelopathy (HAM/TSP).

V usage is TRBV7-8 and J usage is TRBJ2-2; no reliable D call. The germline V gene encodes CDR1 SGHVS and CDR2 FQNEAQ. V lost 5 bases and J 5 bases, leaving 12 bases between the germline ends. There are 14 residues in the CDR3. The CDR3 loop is CASSPPITTGELFF. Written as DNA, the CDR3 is TGTGCCAGCAGCCCCCCTATTACGACCGGGGAGCTGTTTTTT. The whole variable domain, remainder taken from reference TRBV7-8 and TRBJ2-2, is GAGVSQSPRYKVAKRGQDVALRCDPISGHVSLFWYQQALGQGPEFLTYFQNEAQLDKSGLPSDRFFAERPEGSVSTLKIQRTQQEDSAVYLCASSPPITTGELFFGEGSRLTVL.

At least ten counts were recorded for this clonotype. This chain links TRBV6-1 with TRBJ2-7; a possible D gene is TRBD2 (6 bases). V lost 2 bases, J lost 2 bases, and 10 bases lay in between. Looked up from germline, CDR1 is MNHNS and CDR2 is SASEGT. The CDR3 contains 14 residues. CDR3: CASSETGRTYEQYF. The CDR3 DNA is TGTGCCAGCAGTGAAACGGGGAGGACCTACGAGCAGTACTTC.

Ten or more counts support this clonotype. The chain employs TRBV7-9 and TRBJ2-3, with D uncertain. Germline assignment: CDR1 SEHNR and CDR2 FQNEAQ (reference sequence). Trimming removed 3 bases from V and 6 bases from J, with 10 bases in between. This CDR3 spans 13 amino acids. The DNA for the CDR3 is TGTGCCAGCAGCTTCCCGGCGAGGGATACGCAGTATTTT. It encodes CASSFPARDTQYF.

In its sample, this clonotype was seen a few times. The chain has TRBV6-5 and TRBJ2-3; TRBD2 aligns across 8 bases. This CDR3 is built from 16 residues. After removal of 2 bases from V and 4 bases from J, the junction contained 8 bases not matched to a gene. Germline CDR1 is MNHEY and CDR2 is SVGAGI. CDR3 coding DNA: TGTGCCAGCAGTTACCTAGGACTAGCTTCCGCAGATACGCAGTATTTT. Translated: CASSYLGLASADTQYF.

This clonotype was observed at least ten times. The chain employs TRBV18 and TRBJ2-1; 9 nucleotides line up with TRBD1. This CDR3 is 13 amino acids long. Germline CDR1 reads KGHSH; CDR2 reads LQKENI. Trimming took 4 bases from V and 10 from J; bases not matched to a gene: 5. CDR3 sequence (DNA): TGTGCCAGCTCACGGCAGGACAGGGGAGAGCAGTTCTTC. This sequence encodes CASSRQDRGEQFF.

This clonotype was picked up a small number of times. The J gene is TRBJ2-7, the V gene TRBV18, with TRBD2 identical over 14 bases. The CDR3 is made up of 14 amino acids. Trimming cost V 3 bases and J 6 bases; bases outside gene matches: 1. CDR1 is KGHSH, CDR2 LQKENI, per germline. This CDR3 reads CASSPTSGGGEQYF. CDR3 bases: TGTGCCAGCTCACCGACTAGCGGGGGGGGCGAGCAGTACTTC.

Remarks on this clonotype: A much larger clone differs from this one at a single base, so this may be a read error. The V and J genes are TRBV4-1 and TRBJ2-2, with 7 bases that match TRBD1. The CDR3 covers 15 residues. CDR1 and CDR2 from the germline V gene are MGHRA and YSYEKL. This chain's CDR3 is CASRRGTANTRELFF. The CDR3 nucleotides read TGCGCCAGCAGGAGGGGGACAGCGAACACCAGGGAGCTGTTTTTT.

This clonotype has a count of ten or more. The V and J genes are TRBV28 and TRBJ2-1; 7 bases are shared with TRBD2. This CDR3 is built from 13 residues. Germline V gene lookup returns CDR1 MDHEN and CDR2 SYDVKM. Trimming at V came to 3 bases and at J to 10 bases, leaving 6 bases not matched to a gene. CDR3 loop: CASSLAGEGEQFF. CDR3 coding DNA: TGTGCCAGCAGTTTGGCTGGGGAGGGAGAGCAGTTCTTC.

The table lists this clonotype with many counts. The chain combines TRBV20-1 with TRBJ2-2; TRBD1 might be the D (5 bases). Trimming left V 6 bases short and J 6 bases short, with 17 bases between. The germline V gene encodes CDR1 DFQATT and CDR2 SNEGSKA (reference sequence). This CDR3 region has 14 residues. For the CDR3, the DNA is TGCAGTGCGTCCGTTCCCCAGGGCGCCGGGGAGCTGTTTTTT. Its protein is CSASVPQGAGELFF.